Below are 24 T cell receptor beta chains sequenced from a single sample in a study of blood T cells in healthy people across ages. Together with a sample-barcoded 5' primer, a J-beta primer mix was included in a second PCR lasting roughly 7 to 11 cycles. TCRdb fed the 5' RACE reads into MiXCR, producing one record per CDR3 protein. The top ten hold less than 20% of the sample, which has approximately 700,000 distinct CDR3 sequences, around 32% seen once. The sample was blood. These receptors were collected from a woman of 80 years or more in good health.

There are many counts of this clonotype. DNA of the CDR3: TGTGCCAGCAGAGACAGTGTGGACGAGCAGTACTTC. Its protein product is CASRDSVDEQYF. The V call is TRBV21-1, the J call TRBJ2-7; the table's D gene call, TRBD1, was not cross checked with the DNA. TRBV21-1 is a listed pseudogene. The CDR3 spans 12 residues.

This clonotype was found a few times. Here the CDR3 reads CASRVVQGTGNEQFF. CDR3 nucleotide sequence: TGTGCCAGCAGGGTCGTGCAGGGGACGGGCAATGAGCAGTTCTTC. This chain joins TRBV6-2 or TRBV6-3 and TRBJ2-1; a possible D gene is TRBD1 (6 bases). Germline lookup yields CDR1 MNHEY and CDR2 SVGEGT. V lost 6 bases, J lost 6 bases, and 18 bases lay in between. The CDR3 extends over 15 amino acids.

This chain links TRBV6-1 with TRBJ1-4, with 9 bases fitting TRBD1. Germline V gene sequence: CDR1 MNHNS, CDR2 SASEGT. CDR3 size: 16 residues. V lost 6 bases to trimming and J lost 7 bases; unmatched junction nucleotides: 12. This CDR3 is CASSEIPGTGSEKLFF. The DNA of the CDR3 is TGTGCCAGCAGCGAAATTCCCGGGACAGGGAGTGAAAAACTGTTTTTT.

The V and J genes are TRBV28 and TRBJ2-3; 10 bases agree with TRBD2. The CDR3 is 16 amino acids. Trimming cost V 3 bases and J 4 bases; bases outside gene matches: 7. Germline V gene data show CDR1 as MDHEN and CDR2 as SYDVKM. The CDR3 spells CASSLTSGSRADTQYF. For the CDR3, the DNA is TGTGCCAGCAGTTTGACTAGCGGGTCCCGAGCAGATACGCAGTATTTT.

CDR3 DNA: TGTGCCAGCAGCCAAGATAGACCCGGGACAGGGAGCAATGAGCAGTTCTTC. The encoded protein is CASSQDRPGTGSNEQFF. This rearrangement joins TRBV2 to TRBJ2-1; 9 bases map to TRBD1. The germline V gene has CDR1 SNHLY and CDR2 FYNNEI. The CDR3 runs 17 residues. V trimming: 6 bases; J trimming: 6 bases; junction bases outside the gene matches: 15.

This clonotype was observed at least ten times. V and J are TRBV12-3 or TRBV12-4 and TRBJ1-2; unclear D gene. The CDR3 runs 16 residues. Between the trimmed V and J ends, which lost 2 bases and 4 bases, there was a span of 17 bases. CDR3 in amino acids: CASSLPSGPRSYGYTF. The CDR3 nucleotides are TGTGCCAGCAGTTTACCCAGCGGCCCCCGATCCTATGGCTACACCTTC.

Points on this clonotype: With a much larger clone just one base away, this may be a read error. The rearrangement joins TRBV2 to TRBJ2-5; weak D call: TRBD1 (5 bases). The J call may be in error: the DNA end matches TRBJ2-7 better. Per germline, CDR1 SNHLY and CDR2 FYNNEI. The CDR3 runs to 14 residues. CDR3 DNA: TGTGCCAGCCGAACAAGGGGCATTGGATACGAGCAGTACTTC. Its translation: CASRTRGIGYEQYF.

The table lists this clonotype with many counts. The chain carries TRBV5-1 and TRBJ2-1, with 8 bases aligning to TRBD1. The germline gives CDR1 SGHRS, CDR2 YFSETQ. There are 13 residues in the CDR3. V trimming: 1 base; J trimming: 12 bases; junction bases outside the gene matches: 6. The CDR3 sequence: CASSLTDREVQFF. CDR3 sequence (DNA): TGCGCCAGCAGCTTGACGGACAGGGAGGTGCAGTTCTTC.

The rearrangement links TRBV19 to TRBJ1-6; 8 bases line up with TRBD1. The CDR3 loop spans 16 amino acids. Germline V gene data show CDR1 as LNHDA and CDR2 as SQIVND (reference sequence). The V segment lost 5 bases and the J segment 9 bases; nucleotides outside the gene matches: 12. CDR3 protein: CASSLIQGATGSPLHF. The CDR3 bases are TGTGCCAGTAGTCTCATCCAGGGGGCTACTGGTTCACCCCTCCACTTT.

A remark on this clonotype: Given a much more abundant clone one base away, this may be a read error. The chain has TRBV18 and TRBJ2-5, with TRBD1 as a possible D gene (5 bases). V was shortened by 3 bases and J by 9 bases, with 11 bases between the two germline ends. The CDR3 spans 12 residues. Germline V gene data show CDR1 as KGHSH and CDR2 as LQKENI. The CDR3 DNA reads TGTGCCAGCTCACCGACAGTCGAGGCCCAGTACTTC. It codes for CASSPTVEAQYF.

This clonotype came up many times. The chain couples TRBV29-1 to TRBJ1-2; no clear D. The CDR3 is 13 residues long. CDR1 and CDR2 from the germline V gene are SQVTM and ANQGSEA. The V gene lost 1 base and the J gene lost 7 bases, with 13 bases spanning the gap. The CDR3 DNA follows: TGCAGCGTTGAAGGAGCCAGGAAGGCTGGCTACACCTTC. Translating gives CSVEGARKAGYTF.

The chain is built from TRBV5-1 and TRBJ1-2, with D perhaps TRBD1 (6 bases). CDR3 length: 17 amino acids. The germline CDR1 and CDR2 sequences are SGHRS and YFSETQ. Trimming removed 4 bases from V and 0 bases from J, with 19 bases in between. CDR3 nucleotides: TGCGCCAGCAGCGCGAACACAGGGCCGTCAGCTAACTATGGCTACACCTTC. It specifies CASSANTGPSANYGYTF.

This chain's CDR3 is CASSPGTRNTGELFF. The CDR3 nucleotides are TGTGCCAGCAGCCCGGGGACACGGAACACCGGGGAGCTGTTTTTT. This chain uses TRBV5-6 with TRBJ2-2; D is possibly TRBD1 (6 bases). Deletions cut 4 bases from V and 1 base from J, with 11 bases between. Germline values: CDR1 SGHDT, CDR2 YYEEEE. This CDR3 contains 15 residues.

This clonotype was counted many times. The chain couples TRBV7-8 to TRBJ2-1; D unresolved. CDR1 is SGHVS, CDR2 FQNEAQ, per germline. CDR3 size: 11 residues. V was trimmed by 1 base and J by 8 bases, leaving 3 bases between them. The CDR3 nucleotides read TGTGCCAGCAGCTTAGAAGATGAGCAGTTCTTC. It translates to CASSLEDEQFF.

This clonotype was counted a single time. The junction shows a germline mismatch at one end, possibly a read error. The CDR3: CVSSRGLETQYF. In DNA, the CDR3 is TGTGTCAGCAGCCGGGGTTTGGAGACCCAGTACTTC. The genes are TRBV3-1 and TRBJ2-5, with D tentatively TRBD2 (5 bases). The CDR3 is 12 residues long. Germline V gene lookup returns CDR1 LGHDT and CDR2 YNNKEL (reference sequence).

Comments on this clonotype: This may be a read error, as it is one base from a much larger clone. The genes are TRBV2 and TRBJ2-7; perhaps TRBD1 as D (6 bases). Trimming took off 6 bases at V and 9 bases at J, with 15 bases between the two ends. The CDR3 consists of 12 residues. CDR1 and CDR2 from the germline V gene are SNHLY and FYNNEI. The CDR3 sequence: CASSNRVLGQYF. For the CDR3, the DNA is TGTGCCAGCAGCAACAGGGTCCTCGGGCAGTACTTC.

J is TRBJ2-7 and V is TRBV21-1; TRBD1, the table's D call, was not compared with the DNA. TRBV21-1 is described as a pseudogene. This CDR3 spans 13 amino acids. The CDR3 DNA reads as TGTGCCAGCACCCACAGGGCCTGCCACGAGCAGTACTTC. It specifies CASTHRACHEQYF.

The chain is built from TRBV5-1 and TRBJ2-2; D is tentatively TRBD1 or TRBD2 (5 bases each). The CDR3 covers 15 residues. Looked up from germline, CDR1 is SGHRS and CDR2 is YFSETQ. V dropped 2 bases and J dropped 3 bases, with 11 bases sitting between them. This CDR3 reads CASSFEGRDTGELFF. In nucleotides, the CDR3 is TGCGCCAGCAGCTTCGAGGGGCGGGACACCGGGGAGCTGTTTTTT.

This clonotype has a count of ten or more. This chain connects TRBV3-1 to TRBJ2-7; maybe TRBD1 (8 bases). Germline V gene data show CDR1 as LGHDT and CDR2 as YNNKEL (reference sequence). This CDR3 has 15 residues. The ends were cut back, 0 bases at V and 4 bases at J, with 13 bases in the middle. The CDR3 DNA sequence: TGTGCCAGCAGCCAAGATGCACAGGGGGGGTACGAGCAGTACTTC. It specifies CASSQDAQGGYEQYF.

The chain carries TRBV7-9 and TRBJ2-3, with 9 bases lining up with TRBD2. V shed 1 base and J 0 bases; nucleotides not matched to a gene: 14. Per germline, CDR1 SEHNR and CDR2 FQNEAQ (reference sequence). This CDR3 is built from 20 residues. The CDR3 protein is CASSLVSVHSSGKSTDTQYF. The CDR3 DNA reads TGTGCCAGCAGCTTAGTTTCTGTTCATTCTAGCGGGAAAAGCACAGATACGCAGTATTTT.

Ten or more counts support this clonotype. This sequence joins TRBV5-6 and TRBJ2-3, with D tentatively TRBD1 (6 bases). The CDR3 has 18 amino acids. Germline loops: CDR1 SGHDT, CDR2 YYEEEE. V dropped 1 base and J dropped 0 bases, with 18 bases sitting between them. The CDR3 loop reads CASSLSWQGLTSTDTQYF. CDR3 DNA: TGTGCCAGCAGCTTGAGTTGGCAGGGGCTAACTAGCACAGATACGCAGTATTTT.

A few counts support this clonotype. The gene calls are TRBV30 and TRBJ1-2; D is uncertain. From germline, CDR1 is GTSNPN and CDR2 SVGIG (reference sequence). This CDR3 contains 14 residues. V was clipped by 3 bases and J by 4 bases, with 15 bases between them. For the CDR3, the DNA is TGTGCCTGGAGCTCTGGGAAAGCTATCTATGGCTACACCTTC. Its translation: CAWSSGKAIYGYTF.

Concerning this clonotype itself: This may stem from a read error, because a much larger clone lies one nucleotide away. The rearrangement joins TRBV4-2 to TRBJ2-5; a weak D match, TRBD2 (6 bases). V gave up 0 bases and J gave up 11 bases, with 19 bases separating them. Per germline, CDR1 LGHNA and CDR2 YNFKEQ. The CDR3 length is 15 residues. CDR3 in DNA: TGTGCCAGCAGCCAAGATAGAAACTCTTGGAGCGGGCAGTACTTC. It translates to CASSQDRNSWSGQYF.

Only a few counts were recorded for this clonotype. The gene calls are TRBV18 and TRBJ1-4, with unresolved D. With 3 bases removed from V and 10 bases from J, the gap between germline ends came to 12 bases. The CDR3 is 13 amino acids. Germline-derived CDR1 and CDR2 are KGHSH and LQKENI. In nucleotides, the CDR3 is TGTGCCAGCTCACCCGAACACGGTGCAAAACTGTTTTTT. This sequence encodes CASSPEHGAKLFF.